The next 26 T cell receptor beta chains were all read from a single sample in a study of blood T cell repertoires in COVID-19. Clones were read by immunoSEQ multiplex PCR, and TCRdb kept only the in-frame ones, dropping some. The sample yields a few hundred thousand clones, 80% to 90% seen once. Sample: peripheral blood. These TCRs come from a young man with COVID-19, enrolled during active disease.

V is TRBV24-1 and J is TRBJ2-3; TRBD1 is a possible D gene (5 bases). The CDR3 contains 14 residues. Looked up from germline, CDR1 is KGHDR and CDR2 is SFDVKD. V lost 4 bases, J lost 5 bases, and 12 bases lay in between. As DNA, the CDR3 is TGTGCCACCAGTGAGACTCAGGGTCGAGATACGCAGTATTTT. This gives the protein CATSETQGRDTQYF.

The chain employs TRBV19 and TRBJ2-3; TRBD2 matches 8 bases. This CDR3 has 15 amino acids. V trimming: 7 bases; J trimming: 4 bases; junction bases outside the gene matches: 10. Germline V gene sequence: CDR1 LNHDA, CDR2 SQIVND (reference sequence). In nucleotides, the CDR3 is TGTGCCAGTACCCTCGGGACTAGAGGGGCAGATACGCAGTATTTT. Protein sequence: CASTLGTRGADTQYF.

The rearrangement uses TRBV5-1 and TRBJ2-3, with TRBD1 as a possible D gene (5 bases). CDR3 length equals 14 residues. CDR1 is SGHRS and CDR2 is YFSETQ in the germline V gene. Between the trimmed V and J ends, which lost 6 bases and 6 bases, there was a span of 17 bases. The CDR3 loop reads CASNIGQGRDTQYF. The CDR3 nucleotides read TGCGCCAGCAACATCGGGCAGGGTAGGGATACGCAGTATTTT.

The chain is built from TRBV2 and TRBJ2-7; D unclear. Per germline, CDR1 SNHLY and CDR2 FYNNEI. The CDR3 loop spans 10 amino acids. The V end was cut by 4 bases, the J end by 6 bases, with 4 bases between. CDR3 amino acids: CASSVREQYF. CDR3 DNA sequence: TGTGCCAGCAGTGTTCGCGAGCAGTACTTC.

The chain combines TRBV5-1 with TRBJ2-5; 8 bases are a match to TRBD1. CDR1 and CDR2 from the germline V gene are SGHRS and YFSETQ. Trimming took 1 base from V and 1 from J; bases not matched to a gene: 3. This CDR3 is built from 15 residues. CDR3 coding DNA: TGCGCCAGCAGCTTGCCCGGGACAGGCCAAGAGACCCAGTACTTC. Translated: CASSLPGTGQETQYF.

The gene calls are TRBV11-2 and TRBJ2-5; D unresolved. The CDR3 sequence is 13 residues long. V was pared by 2 bases and J by 5 bases, with 9 bases between. Per the germline V gene, CDR1 is SGHAT and CDR2 is FQNNGV. CDR3 sequence reads: CASSLTARETQYF. CDR3 bases: TGTGCCAGCAGCTTAACTGCCCGGGAGACCCAGTACTTC. The whole variable domain, remainder taken from reference TRBV11-2 and TRBJ2-5, is EAGVAQSPRYKIIEKRQSVAFWCNPISGHATLYWYQQILGQGPKLLIQFQNNGVVDDSQLPKDRFSAERLKGVDSTLKIQPAKLEDSAVYLCASSLTARETQYFGPGTRLLVL.

The chain has TRBV6-5 and TRBJ2-7, with D perhaps matching TRBD2 (5 bases). The V gene's germline CDR1 is MNHEY and CDR2 SVGAGI. This CDR3 has 14 amino acids. With 2 bases removed from V and 0 bases from J, the gap between germline ends came to 8 bases. Here the CDR3 DNA reads TGTGCCAGCAGTTACGCGGGTGCCTCCTACGAGCAGTACTTC. It codes for CASSYAGASYEQYF.

J is TRBJ2-7 and V is TRBV29-1, with 11 positions matching TRBD1. The CDR3 runs to 12 residues. Germline CDR1 reads SQVTM; CDR2 reads ANQGSEA. The junction had 5 bases not matched to a gene; V was cut back by 6 bases and J by 7 bases. The CDR3 here is CSVGQGVGEQYF. CDR3 coding DNA: TGCAGCGTGGGACAGGGGGTTGGGGAGCAGTACTTC.

This clone was detected once. This rearrangement joins TRBV19 to TRBJ2-7; D is unclear. CDR1 is LNHDA and CDR2 is SQIVND in the germline V gene (reference sequence). This CDR3 has 12 amino acids. V was shortened by 4 bases and J by 4 bases, with 8 bases between the two germline ends. For the CDR3, the DNA is TGTGCCAGTAGTAAATACGGGTACGAGCAGTACTTC. Protein sequence: CASSKYGYEQYF.

The chain recombines TRBV18 with TRBJ1-4; TRBD1 aligns across 10 bases. The CDR3 consists of 16 residues. Germline trimming cut 6 bases from V and 0 bases from J; bases unmatched to any gene: 4. The germline V gene has CDR1 KGHSH and CDR2 LQKENI. The CDR3 here is CASSMTGGATNEKLFF. For the CDR3, the DNA is TGTGCCAGCTCTATGACAGGGGGCGCAACTAATGAAAAACTGTTTTTT.

V is TRBV6-2 or TRBV6-3 and J is TRBJ2-7, with D maybe TRBD2 (5 bases). V lost 4 bases, J lost 4 bases, and 14 bases lay in between. From germline, CDR1 is MNHEY and CDR2 SVGEGT. The CDR3 consists of 14 residues. CDR3: CASSFSGLQYEQYF. CDR3 DNA sequence: TGTGCCAGCAGTTTTTCTGGACTGCAATACGAGCAGTACTTC.

V is TRBV10-1 and J is TRBJ2-3; 8 bases are a match to TRBD1. Trimming at V came to 3 bases and at J to 8 bases, leaving 7 bases not matched to a gene. Per germline, CDR1 WNHNN and CDR2 SYGVQD (reference sequence). The CDR3 covers 14 residues. CDR3: CASSEQGGAGTQYF. The DNA of the CDR3 is TGCGCCAGCAGTGAACAGGGGGGAGCGGGTACGCAGTATTTT.

The chain links TRBV7-6 to TRBJ2-1, with a tentative D call TRBD2 (6 bases). V lost 5 bases, J lost 3 bases, and 17 bases lay in between. Germline V gene lookup returns CDR1 SGHVS and CDR2 FNYEAQ. This CDR3 comprises 16 residues. DNA for the CDR3: TGTGCCAGCAGCCCCCCGGGCGGGGTTCTCTACAATGAGCAGTTCTTC. Its translation is CASSPPGGVLYNEQFF.

The chain links TRBV5-1 to TRBJ1-2; no reliable D call. Germline values: CDR1 SGHRS, CDR2 YFSETQ. The CDR3 is 13 residues long. V lost 0 bases to trimming and J lost 5 bases, with 8 bases between them. This CDR3 is CASSLVPVYGYTF. For the CDR3, the DNA is TGCGCCAGCAGCTTGGTGCCAGTATATGGCTACACCTTC.

The chain couples TRBV4-1 to TRBJ1-6; TRBD1 matches at 9 bases. There are 15 residues in the CDR3. The J segment lost 7 bases and the V segment lost 3 bases, leaving 4 bases of the junction unmatched. In germline, CDR1 is MGHRA, CDR2 YSYEKL. CDR3 in DNA: TGCGCCAGCAGCCACTCCGGGACAGGGAATTCACCCCTCCACTTT. The encoded protein is CASSHSGTGNSPLHF.

The chain is built from TRBV25-1 and TRBJ2-7; weak D call: TRBD2 (5 bases). Deletions cut 2 bases from V and 4 bases from J, with 24 bases between. Germline V CDR1 and CDR2: MGHDK, SYGVNS. CDR3 length equals 18 residues. This CDR3 is CASSETPGSSGSVYEQYF. The CDR3 bases are TGTGCCAGCAGTGAAACCCCGGGGTCGTCAGGATCCGTTTACGAGCAGTACTTC.

The V call is TRBV4-1, the J call TRBJ2-3; 10 nucleotides line up with TRBD1. The CDR3 has 18 residues. The V gene's germline CDR1 is MGHRA and CDR2 YSYEKL. Trimming cost V 4 bases and J 5 bases; bases outside gene matches: 15. CDR3 residues: CASSRTLTGGNSGDTQYF. The CDR3 DNA sequence: TGCGCCAGCAGCCGAACCTTGACAGGGGGCAACAGTGGAGATACGCAGTATTTT.

V is TRBV14 and J is TRBJ2-7; 10 bases are a match to TRBD2. V lost 5 bases and J lost 1; bases outside the gene matches: 11. The CDR3 totals 17 residues. Germline CDR1 is SGHDN and CDR2 is FVKESK. The CDR3, as DNA: TGTGCCAGCAGCGAAGGATATCTAGCGGGAGCTTCCTACGAGCAGTACTTC. It specifies CASSEGYLAGASYEQYF.

This chain uses TRBV7-8 with TRBJ2-1, with 10 bases aligning to TRBD2. The CDR3 totals 14 residues. V was clipped by 5 bases and J by 7 bases; unmatched bases: 5. Germline-derived CDR1 and CDR2 are SGHVS and FQNEAQ. This chain's CDR3 is CASSLRTSGNEQFF. The CDR3 DNA is TGTGCCAGCAGCCTCCGGACTAGCGGAAATGAGCAGTTCTTC.

This sequence joins TRBV3-1 (or the pseudogene TRBV3-2) and TRBJ1-2; 7 nucleotides match TRBD1. The germline V gene encodes CDR1 LGHDT and CDR2 YNNKEL (reference sequence). With 3 bases clipped from V and 4 bases from J, the junction kept 11 bases outside the gene matches. The CDR3 is 16 residues long. The CDR3 DNA reads as TGTGCCAGCAGCCATGTCCGGGACAGAAAACTCTATGGCTACACCTTC. Translation gives CASSHVRDRKLYGYTF.

The V call is TRBV9, the J call TRBJ1-3; a possible D gene is TRBD1 (5 bases). V gave up 0 bases and J gave up 0 bases, with 13 bases separating them. The germline CDR1 and CDR2 sequences are SGDLS and YYNGEE. This CDR3 is built from 17 residues. The CDR3 DNA follows: TGTGCCAGCAGCGTAGGGGGCAGGTTAAACTCTGGAAACACCATATATTTT. Protein sequence: CASSVGGRLNSGNTIYF.

The chain carries TRBV3-1 (or the pseudogene TRBV3-2) and TRBJ1-2; D gene unclear. The CDR3 has 14 amino acids. V was trimmed by 4 bases and J by 2 bases, leaving 11 bases between them. The germline V gene encodes CDR1 LGHDT and CDR2 YNNKEL (reference sequence). The CDR3, as DNA: TGTGCCAGCAGCCGACTTAATAACAACTATGGCTACACCTTC. Protein product: CASSRLNNNYGYTF.

This rearrangement joins TRBV24-1 to TRBJ2-7; 9 nucleotides agree with TRBD1. J gave up 7 bases and V 4 bases, and 7 bases lay outside the gene matches. CDR1 KGHDR and CDR2 SFDVKD come from the germline V gene. The CDR3 has 14 amino acids. The DNA for the CDR3 is TGTGCCACCAGTGACCCACGACAGGGGGATGAGCAGTACTTC. Protein: CATSDPRQGDEQYF.

Turning to this clone: Other DNA sequences in this sample translate to the same CDR3. The chain is built from TRBV19 and TRBJ1-1, with 8 bases fitting TRBD1. The CDR3 is made up of 13 amino acids. The germline V gene encodes CDR1 LNHDA and CDR2 SQIVND (reference sequence). V lost 6 bases to trimming and J lost 4 bases; unmatched junction nucleotides: 4. The chain's CDR3 is CASRQTGGTEAFF. CDR3 coding DNA: TGTGCCAGTAGGCAAACAGGGGGCACTGAAGCTTTCTTT.

This clone was counted once. V and J are TRBV5-1 and TRBJ1-1, with D unresolved. From germline, CDR1 is SGHRS and CDR2 YFSETQ. Trimming shortened V by 1 base and J by 0 bases, and 10 bases separated the two germline ends. This CDR3 contains 15 residues. CDR3 DNA sequence: TGCGCCAGCAGCTTGTTAGCCAGCATGAACACTGAAGCTTTCTTT. Protein: CASSLLASMNTEAFF.

This clone appeared many times. Other DNA sequences of this sample code for an identical CDR3. The J gene is TRBJ2-7, the V gene TRBV18; 8 bases agree with TRBD2. CDR1 is KGHSH and CDR2 is LQKENI in the germline V gene. The CDR3 length is 15 residues. Germline trimming cut 1 base from V and 1 base from J; bases unmatched to any gene: 3. In nucleotides, the CDR3 is TGTGCCAGCTCACCACGAACTAGCGGTTCCTACGAGCAGTACTTC. It specifies CASSPRTSGSYEQYF.